This TCR beta chain originates from a study of CD8 T cells in Susac syndrome. The ends lost 4 bases at V and 0 bases at J; junction bases unmatched: 3. This CDR3 is 14 amino acids long. Germline lookup yields CDR1 SQVTM and CDR2 ANQGSEA. The RNA input was about 0.5 to 1 ug, and it was reverse transcribed with random hexamers. Each CDR3 protein gets one entry after TCRdb re-called the immunoSEQ multiplex PCR reads with MiXCR. Among around 150,000 distinct CDR3 sequences listed, approximately 95% were seen once. Sequenced input: CD8+ T cells from PBMCs. This receptor was taken from a human donor in good health. The rearrangement joins TRBV29-1 to TRBJ2-1, with 7 positions matching TRBD2. The CDR3 protein is CSVGGGDSYNEQFF. The CDR3 DNA follows: TGCAGCGTTGGGGGGGGAGACTCCTACAATGAGCAGTTCTTC.